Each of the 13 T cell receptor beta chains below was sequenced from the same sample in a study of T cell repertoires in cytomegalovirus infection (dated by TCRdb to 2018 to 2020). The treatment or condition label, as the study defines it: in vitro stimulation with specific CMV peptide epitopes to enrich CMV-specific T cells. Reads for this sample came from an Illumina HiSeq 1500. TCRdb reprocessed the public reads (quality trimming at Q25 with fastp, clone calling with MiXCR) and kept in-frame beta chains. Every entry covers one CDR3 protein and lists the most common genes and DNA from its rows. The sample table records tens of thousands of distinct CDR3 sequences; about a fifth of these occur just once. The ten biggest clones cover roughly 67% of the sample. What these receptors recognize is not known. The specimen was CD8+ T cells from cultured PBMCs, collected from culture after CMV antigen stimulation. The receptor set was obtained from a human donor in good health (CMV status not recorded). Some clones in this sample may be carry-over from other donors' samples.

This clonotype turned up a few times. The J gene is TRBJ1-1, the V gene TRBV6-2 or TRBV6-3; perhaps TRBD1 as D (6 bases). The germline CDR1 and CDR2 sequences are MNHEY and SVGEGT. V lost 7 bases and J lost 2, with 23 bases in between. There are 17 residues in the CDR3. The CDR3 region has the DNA TGTGCCAGCACCGCGCCTAATAAGGACGGGACAAACACTGAAGCTTTCTTT. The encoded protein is CASTAPNKDGTNTEAFF.

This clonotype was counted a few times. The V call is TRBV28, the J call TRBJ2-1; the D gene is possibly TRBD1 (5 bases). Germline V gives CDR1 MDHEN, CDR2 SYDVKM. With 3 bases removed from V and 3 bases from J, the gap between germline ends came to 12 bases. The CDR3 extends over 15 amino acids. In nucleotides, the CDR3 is TGTGCCAGCAGTTTTCCCAGGGAACTCTACAATGAGCAGTTCTTC. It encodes CASSFPRELYNEQFF.

Here the CDR3 DNA reads TGTGCCAGCAGCACAGGGGTTGAAAAACTGTTTTTT. Amino acid sequence: CASSTGVEKLFF. This rearrangement joins TRBV7-2 to TRBJ1-4, with 7 positions matching TRBD1. Germline loops: CDR1 SGHTA, CDR2 FQGNSA. The CDR3 has 12 residues. Trimming took 5 bases from V and 7 from J; bases not matched to a gene: 1.

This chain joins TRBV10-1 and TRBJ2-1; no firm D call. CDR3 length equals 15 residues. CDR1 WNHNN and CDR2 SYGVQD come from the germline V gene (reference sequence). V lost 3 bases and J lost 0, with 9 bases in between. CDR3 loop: CASSDGSRSYNEQFF. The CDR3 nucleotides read TGCGCCAGCAGTGACGGAAGCCGCTCCTACAATGAGCAGTTCTTC.

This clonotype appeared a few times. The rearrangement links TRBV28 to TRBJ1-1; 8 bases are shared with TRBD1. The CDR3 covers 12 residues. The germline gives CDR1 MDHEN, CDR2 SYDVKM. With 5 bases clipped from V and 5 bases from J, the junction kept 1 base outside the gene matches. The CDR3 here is CASSRTGTEAFF. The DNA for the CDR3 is TGTGCCAGCAGTCGGACAGGGACTGAAGCTTTCTTT.

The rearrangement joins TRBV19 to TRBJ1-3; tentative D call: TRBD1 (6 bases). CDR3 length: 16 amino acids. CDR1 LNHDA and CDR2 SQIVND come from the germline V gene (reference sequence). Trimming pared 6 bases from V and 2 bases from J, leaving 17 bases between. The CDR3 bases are TGTGCCAGTAGCACCGCATCGACAGGCCCTGGAAACACCATATATTTT. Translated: CASSTASTGPGNTIYF.

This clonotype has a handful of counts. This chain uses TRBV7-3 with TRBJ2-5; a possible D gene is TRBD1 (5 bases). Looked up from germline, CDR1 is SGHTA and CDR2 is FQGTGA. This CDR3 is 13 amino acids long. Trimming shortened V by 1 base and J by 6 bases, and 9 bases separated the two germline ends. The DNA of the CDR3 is TGTGCCAGCAGCTTAAGTCAGGGAAAGACCCAGTACTTC. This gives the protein CASSLSQGKTQYF. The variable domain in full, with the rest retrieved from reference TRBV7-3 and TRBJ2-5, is GAGVSQTPSNKVTEKGKYVELRCDPISGHTALYWYRQSLGQGPEFLIYFQGTGAADDSGLPNDRFFAVRPEGSVSTLKIQRTERGDSAVYLCASSLSQGKTQYFGPGTRLLVL.

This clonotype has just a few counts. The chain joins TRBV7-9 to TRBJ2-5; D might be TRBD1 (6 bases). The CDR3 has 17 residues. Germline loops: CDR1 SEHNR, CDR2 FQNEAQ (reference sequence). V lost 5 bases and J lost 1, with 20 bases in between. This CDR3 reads CASSKIGPGALQETQYF. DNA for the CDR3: TGTGCCAGCAGCAAAATCGGGCCAGGGGCCCTCCAAGAGACCCAGTACTTC.

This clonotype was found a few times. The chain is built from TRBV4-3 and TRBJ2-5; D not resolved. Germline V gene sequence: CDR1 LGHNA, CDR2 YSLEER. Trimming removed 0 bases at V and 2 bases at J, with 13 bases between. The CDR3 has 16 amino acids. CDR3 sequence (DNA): TGCGCCAGCAGCCAAGACCTCGACCCGATACAAGAGACCCAGTACTTC. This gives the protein CASSQDLDPIQETQYF.

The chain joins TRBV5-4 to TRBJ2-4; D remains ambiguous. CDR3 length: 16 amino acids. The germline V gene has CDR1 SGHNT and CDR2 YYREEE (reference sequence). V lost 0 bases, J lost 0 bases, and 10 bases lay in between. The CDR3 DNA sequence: TGTGCCAGCAGCTTGGGGAACGGATTAGCCAAAAACATTCAGTACTTC. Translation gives CASSLGNGLAKNIQYF.

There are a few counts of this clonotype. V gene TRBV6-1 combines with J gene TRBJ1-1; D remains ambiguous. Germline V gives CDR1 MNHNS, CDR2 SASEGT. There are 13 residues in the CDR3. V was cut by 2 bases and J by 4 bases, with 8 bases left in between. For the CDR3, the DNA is TGTGCCAGCAGTGAAAGGTGGTTCACTGAAGCTTTCTTT. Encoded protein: CASSERWFTEAFF.

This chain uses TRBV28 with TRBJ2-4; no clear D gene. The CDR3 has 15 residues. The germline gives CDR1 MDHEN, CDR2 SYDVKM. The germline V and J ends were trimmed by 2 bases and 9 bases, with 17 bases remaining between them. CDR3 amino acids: CASSLGNNKMAIQYF. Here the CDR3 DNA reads TGTGCCAGCAGTTTAGGAAATAACAAAATGGCCATTCAGTACTTC.

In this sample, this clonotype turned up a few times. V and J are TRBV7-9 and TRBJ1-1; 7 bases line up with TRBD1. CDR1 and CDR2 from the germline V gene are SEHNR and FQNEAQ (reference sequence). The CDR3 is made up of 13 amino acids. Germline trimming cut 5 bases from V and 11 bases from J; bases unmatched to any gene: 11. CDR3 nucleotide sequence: TGTGCCAGCAGCCCAAAGACAGGGCCTAGGGCTTTCTTT. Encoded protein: CASSPKTGPRAFF.